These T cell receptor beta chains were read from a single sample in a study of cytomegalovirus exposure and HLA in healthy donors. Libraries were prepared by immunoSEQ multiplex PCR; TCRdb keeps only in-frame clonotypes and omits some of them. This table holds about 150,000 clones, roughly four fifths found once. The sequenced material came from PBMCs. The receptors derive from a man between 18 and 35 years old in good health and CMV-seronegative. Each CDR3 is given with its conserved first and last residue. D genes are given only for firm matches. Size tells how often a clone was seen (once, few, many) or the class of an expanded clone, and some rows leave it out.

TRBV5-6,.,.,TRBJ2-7,TGTGCCAGCAGCCCGGGGGGCGCGTACGAGCAGTACTTC,CASSPGGAYEQYF
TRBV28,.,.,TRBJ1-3,TGTGCCAGCACCCCGGGGGAATCTGGAAACACCATATATTTT,CASTPGESGNTIYF
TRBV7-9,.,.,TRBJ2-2,TGTGCCAGCAGCCCCGGGACTGGGGACCTCACCGGGGAGCTGTTTTTT,CASSPGTGDLTGELFF
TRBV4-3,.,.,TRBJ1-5,TGCGCCAGCAGCCGTGAACCTGGCCAGAATCAGCCCCAGCATTTT,CASSREPGQNQPQHF
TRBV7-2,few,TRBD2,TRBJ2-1,TGTGCCAGCAGCTTAGACCCCCCAGCGGGAATCCCCAATGAGCAGTTCTTC,CASSLDPPAGIPNEQFF
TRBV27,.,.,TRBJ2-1,TGTGCCAGCAGTCCGGGACACTCCTACAATGAGCAGTTCTTC,CASSPGHSYNEQFF
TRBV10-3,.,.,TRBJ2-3,TGTGCCATCAGCCGCGACTCCACAGATACGCAGTATTTT,CAISRDSTDTQYF
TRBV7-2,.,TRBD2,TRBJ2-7,TGTGCCAGCAGCTTAGCGCCACCGGGACTAGCTACCCCCTACGAGCAGTACTTC,CASSLAPPGLATPYEQYF
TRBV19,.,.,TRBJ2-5,TGTGCCAGTAGTATAATGGAGCAAGAGACCCAGTACTTC,CASSIMEQETQYF
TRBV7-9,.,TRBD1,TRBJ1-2,TGTTCCAGCAGCGTTGACAGGGGAGGGGGCTACACCTTC,CSSSVDRGGGYTF
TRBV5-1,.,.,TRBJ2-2,TGCGCCAGCAGCTTGGAGAGGGCCAACACCGGGGAGCTGTTTTTT,CASSLERANTGELFF
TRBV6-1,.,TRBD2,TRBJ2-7,TGTGCCAGCAGTCGAGCGGGAGAGGGATACGAGCAGTACTTC,CASSRAGEGYEQYF
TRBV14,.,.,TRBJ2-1,TGTGCCAGCAGCCAAGTGTCACTAGCCAATGAGCAGTTCTTC,CASSQVSLANEQFF
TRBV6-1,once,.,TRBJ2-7,TGTGCCAGCAACCGGACTACCTCCTACGAGCAGTACTTC,CASNRTTSYEQYF
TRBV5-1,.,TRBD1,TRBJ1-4,TGCGCCAGCAGCTCCGGGACAGGGGGCTCTCGCGAAAAACTGTTTTTT,CASSSGTGGSREKLFF
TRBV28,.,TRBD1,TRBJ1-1,TGTGCCAGCAGTCTACCCCGGACAGGACAGACTGAAGCTTTCTTT,CASSLPRTGQTEAFF
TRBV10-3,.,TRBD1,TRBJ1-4,TGTGCCATCAGTGAGTTTAGGGGGCGAAAAGAAAAACTGTTTTTT,CAISEFRGRKEKLFF